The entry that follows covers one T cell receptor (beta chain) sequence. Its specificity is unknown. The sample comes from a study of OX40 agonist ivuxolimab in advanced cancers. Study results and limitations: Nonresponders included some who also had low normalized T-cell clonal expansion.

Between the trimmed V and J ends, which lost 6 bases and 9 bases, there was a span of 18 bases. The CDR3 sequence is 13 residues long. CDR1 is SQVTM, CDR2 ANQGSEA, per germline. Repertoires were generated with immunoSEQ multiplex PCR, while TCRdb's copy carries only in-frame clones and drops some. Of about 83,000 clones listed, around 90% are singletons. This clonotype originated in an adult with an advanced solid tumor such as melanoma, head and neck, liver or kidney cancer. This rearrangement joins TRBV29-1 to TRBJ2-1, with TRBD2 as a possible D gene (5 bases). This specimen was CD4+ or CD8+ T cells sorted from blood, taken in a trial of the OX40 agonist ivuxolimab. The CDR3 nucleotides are TGCAGCGTCGGACTTTACTCTTTAGGTGAGCAGTTCTTC. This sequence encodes CSVGLYSLGEQFF.